Below, one T cell receptor beta chain is given with its context. What it binds is not known. There are 13 residues in the CDR3. CDR1 is LGHNA and CDR2 is YSLEER in the germline V gene. V was clipped by 3 bases and J by 6 bases; unmatched bases: 5. The entry originates in a study of T-cell memory formation after mild COVID-19. TCRalpha and TCRbeta libraries used 5'RACE with constant-segment primers and UMIs. TCRdb processed the 5' RACE reads anew with MiXCR; each CDR3 protein has one entry. The table has 340,000 or so distinct CDR3 sequences, roughly 13% seen once. Study-wide results and caveats: CM and EM subsets held most contracting CD4+ clones; EMRA held CD8+ ones. Memory sampled before infection contained some responding clones, suggesting cross-reactive memory joined.

V usage is TRBV4-3 and J usage is TRBJ2-7; 7 positions agree with TRBD1. The source material was PBMCs or a T cell subset sorted from them (not recorded which). This receptor was identified in a man between 18 and 29 years old who had mild COVID-19 (a few samples of this study predate the infection). Cell type and time point are not known. The CDR3 DNA follows: TGCGCCAGCAGCCAGGAGACAGGGTCCGAGCAGTACTTC. Translated: CASSQETGSEQYF.